The clone carrying this T cell receptor beta chain came up a few times. The record originates from a study of technical replicates of blood from several donors. The CDR3 sequence is 14 residues long. Trimming removed 7 bases from V and 3 bases from J; junction bases left unmatched: 7. Per the germline V gene, CDR1 is LNHDA and CDR2 is SQIVND (reference sequence). The table came from immunoSEQ multiplex PCR; TCRdb's copy has only in-frame clones and leaves some out. Of under 100,000 clones listed, 86% are singletons. The clonotype was recovered from a human donor in good health. Some clones in this sample may be carry-over from other donors' samples. Material: PBMCs. The chain joins TRBV19 to TRBJ1-2; 8 positions agree with TRBD1. The CDR3: CASTDRGRDYGYTF. In nucleotides, the CDR3 is TGTGCCAGTACCGACAGGGGAAGGGACTATGGCTACACCTTC.